This TCR beta chain was sequenced for a study of shared clonotypes between healthy human individuals. Study findings and constraints: Owing to a small donor count, the genetic and exposure-history diversity represented was limited. Investigators expected sequencing depth to affect clonotype sharing among donors.

Across several immunoSEQ plates, the genomic DNA of each subset was split evenly. DNA input for the unsorted PBMC replicate PCRs was about 280 ng, approximately 30,000 T cell genomes. The data were produced by immunoSEQ multiplex PCR, yet TCRdb's version contains in-frame clones alone and is incomplete. Of about 490,000 clones in the sample, over 70% were seen once. Germline V gene sequence: CDR1 SGHNT, CDR2 YYREEE (reference sequence). The CDR3 is 17 residues long. Trimming removed 4 bases from V and 6 bases from J; junction bases left unmatched: 14. This clone has a handful of counts. Its antigen is not known.

This chain joins TRBV5-4 and TRBJ2-1; 9 bases map to TRBD2. The sequence derives from a woman in her thirties or forties in good health. Some clones in this sample may be carry-over from other donors' samples. Sequenced: PBMCs. CDR3 nucleotides: TGTGCCAGCAGCACCCGGCCTCCGGGCGGGAGGGGCAATGAGCAGTTCTTC. Protein sequence: CASSTRPPGGRGNEQFF.